This is a list of T cell receptor beta chains from one sample in a study of blood T cells in healthy people across ages. A single record per CDR3 protein comes from TCRdb applying MiXCR to the 5' RACE reads. This sample carries about 800,000 distinct CDR3 sequences, just under 25% of them seen once, and the ten largest clones take approximately 4%. These data are also associated with another study on T cells of mothers and their children.

Sequencing used blood. These receptors were obtained from a boy aged 5-17 years in good health. The CDR3 runs from the conserved cysteine through the conserved F or W. D genes are given only for firm matches. Expanded clones get a size class; other rows say once, few or many, or leave the size out.

d_call	clone_size	v_call	j_call	cdr3_nt	cdr3_aa
TRBD2	NA	TRBV18	TRBJ2-2	TGTGCCAGCATAGGACTAGCGCGCACCGGGGAGCTGTTTTTT	CASIGLARTGELFF
TRBD1	NA	TRBV20-1	TRBJ2-6	TGCAGTGCATCGACAGGGGGCGTCTCTGGGGCCAACGTCCTGACTTTC	CSASTGGVSGANVLTF
TRBD2	few	TRBV4-3	TRBJ2-3	TGCGCCAGCAGCCAAGCTACTAGCGGAGACACAGATACGCAGTATTTT	CASSQATSGDTDTQYF
TRBD1	few	TRBV4-1	TRBJ2-7	TGCGCCAGCAGCCAAGTTTCTGGACAGGGGGCCTACGAGCAGTACTTC	CASSQVSGQGAYEQYF
NA	NA	TRBV5-4	TRBJ1-1	TGTGCCAGCAGTTTTTCCGGGACAGAAGCTTTCTTT	CASSFSGTEAFF
NA	many	TRBV28	TRBJ2-7	TGTGCCAGCAGTTTACTTGGCAAGTCCTACGAGCAGTACTTC	CASSLLGKSYEQYF
TRBD1	few	TRBV12-3/TRBV12-4	TRBJ1-1	TGTGCCAGCAGTTCCGAGACAGGGCCTTCTACTGAAGCTTTCTTT	CASSSETGPSTEAFF
TRBD1	NA	TRBV12-3/TRBV12-4	TRBJ2-6	TGTGCCAGCAGTCGTAGGACAGGGGGGTCTGGGGCCAACGTCCTGACTTTC	CASSRRTGGSGANVLTF
TRBD1	few	TRBV13	TRBJ2-2	TGTGCCAGCAGCATACAGGGGGGGGAGCTGTTTTTT	CASSIQGGELFF
NA	many	TRBV5-1	TRBJ1-1	TGCGCCAGCAGCTTGGGACACCTGAACACTGAAGCTTTCTTT	CASSLGHLNTEAFF
NA	few	TRBV2	TRBJ1-5	TGTGCCAGCAGTGAGGCCAGGGTTTTGCTAAGCAATCAGCCCCAGCATTTT	CASSEARVLLSNQPQHF
NA	NA	TRBV29-1	TRBJ2-1	TGCAGCGTTGAGGTCCCCCTCGGACAGTACAATGAGCAGTTCTTC	CSVEVPLGQYNEQFF
TRBD1	few	TRBV5-1	TRBJ1-1	TGCGCCAGCAGCTTGGCCAGGGACAGGACTGAAGCTTTCTTT	CASSLARDRTEAFF
NA	once	TRBV29-1	TRBJ1-2	TGCAGCGTTGAGGGGATAAGGTCCTATGGCTACACCTTC	CSVEGIRSYGYTF
NA	NA	TRBV20-1	TRBJ2-7	TGCAGTGCTAGATCCGCCGGACAGCTCATAACCTACGAGCAGTACTTC	CSARSAGQLITYEQYF
NA	NA	TRBV7-2	TRBJ2-7	TGTGCCAGCAGTCGAGTAGACGTAGGTCCCTCCTACGAGCAGTACTTC	CASSRVDVGPSYEQYF
TRBD1	few	TRBV2	TRBJ2-1	TGTGCCAGCAGCCAAAGGGGACAGGGCTTCACCTACAATGAGCAGTTCTTC	CASSQRGQGFTYNEQFF
NA	NA	TRBV12-3/TRBV12-4	TRBJ2-5	TGTGCCAGCAGTTTGGGTGGCCAAGTTCAAGAGACCCAGTACTTC	CASSLGGQVQETQYF
NA	NA	TRBV4-3	TRBJ2-3	TGCGCCAGCAGCCAAGAATACAGGTCAGATACGCAGTATTTT	CASSQEYRSDTQYF
NA	NA	TRBV6-2/TRBV6-3	TRBJ2-7	TGTGCCAGCAGTTACTTGGCCAGGGCCTCCTACGAGCAGTACTTC	CASSYLARASYEQYF
NA	few	TRBV11-2	TRBJ1-1	TGTGCCAGCAGCTTCGAAGGTCGCAGCATGAACACTGAAGCTTTCTTT	CASSFEGRSMNTEAFF
NA	NA	TRBV3-1	TRBJ2-7	TGTGCCAGCAGCCAAGAAGCCGGACGGACCCCTTGGGCCACCTACTTC	CASSQEAGRTPWATYF
TRBD2	few	TRBV7-8	TRBJ2-7	TGTGCCAGCGCCTCGTTAGCGGGAGGTACAAACTACGAGCAGTACTTC	CASASLAGGTNYEQYF
TRBD2	few	TRBV6-6	TRBJ2-1	TGTGCCAGCCGGACTAGCCAGACCTACAATGAGCAGTTCTTC	CASRTSQTYNEQFF
NA	few	TRBV18	TRBJ2-7	TGTGCCAGCTCACCAGTCACAGGGTCCTACGAGCAGTACTTC	CASSPVTGSYEQYF
TRBD2	few	TRBV28	TRBJ2-7	TGTGCCAGTTTTCCCGGGACGGGGGGCTACGAGCAGTACTTC	CASFPGTGGYEQYF
TRBD2	few	TRBV14	TRBJ2-3	TGTGCCAGCAGCGAGCAGACTAGCGTCTATACGCAGTATTTT	CASSEQTSVYTQYF
NA	NA	TRBV2	TRBJ2-6	TGTGCCAGCAGTGAAGCCCCGTACACAGGGATCCGCTCTGGGGCCAACGTCCTGACTTTC	CASSEAPYTGIRSGANVLTF
TRBD2	many	TRBV10-3	TRBJ2-1	TGTGCCATCAGTGAGCCGCTAGCGGGACTCCGGGATGAGCAGTTCTTC	CAISEPLAGLRDEQFF
NA	NA	TRBV3-1	TRBJ2-7	TGTGCCAGCAGCCAAGGACCCCGGGGTCTAGACTCCTACGAGCAGTACTTC	CASSQGPRGLDSYEQYF
NA	few	TRBV9	TRBJ1-3	TGTGCCAGCAGCGTATTGGAAACGGGAAACACCATATATTTT	CASSVLETGNTIYF
NA	NA	TRBV4-1	TRBJ2-7	TGCGCCAGCAGCCATCCTCGGGGACCCTCCTACGAGCAGTACTTC	CASSHPRGPSYEQYF
NA	few	TRBV7-2	TRBJ1-6	TGTGCCAGCAGCTTAGAAATGGGGGGAGGCAATTCACCCCTCCACTTT	CASSLEMGGGNSPLHF
TRBD2	NA	TRBV7-2	TRBJ2-1	TGTGCCAGCAGCTCTAGCATCCTAGCGGGGGCACCAAACAATGAGCAGTTCTTC	CASSSSILAGAPNNEQFF
TRBD1	few	TRBV11-2	TRBJ2-5	TGTGCCAGCAGCTTATCATCAGGGACAGCAGAGACCCAGTACTTC	CASSLSSGTAETQYF
TRBD2	NA	TRBV7-6	TRBJ2-5	TGTGCCAGCAGCGCGGGACTACCGCAAGAGACCCAGTACTTC	CASSAGLPQETQYF
NA	few	TRBV5-1	TRBJ1-4	TGCGCCAGCAGCCTGGATGGGGGTAGGGAAAAACTGTTTTTT	CASSLDGGREKLFF
TRBD1	NA	TRBV28	TRBJ1-1	TGTGCCAGCAGTATCAGACAGGGCGGCACTGAAGCTTTCTTT	CASSIRQGGTEAFF
TRBD2	NA	TRBV5-6	TRBJ2-5	TGTGCCAGCAGCTCCGGCGGGGGGACCCAGTACTTC	CASSSGGGTQYF
TRBD2	few	TRBV7-2	TRBJ2-3	TGTGCCAGCAGCTTATTGGCGGGGGACCTGGGGGATACGCAGTATTTT	CASSLLAGDLGDTQYF
TRBD2	NA	TRBV7-2	TRBJ2-2	TGTGCCAGCAGGCGGACTAGCGTCTCGGCCGGGGAGCTGTTTTTT	CASRRTSVSAGELFF
TRBD1	few	TRBV10-3	TRBJ2-7	TGTGCCATCAGTGAGTCGTGGGGACAGGGAGGTTACGAGCAGTACTTC	CAISESWGQGGYEQYF
TRBD1	few	TRBV29-1	TRBJ2-2	TGCAGCGTTGAAGTCACAGGGGTCACCGGGGAGCTGTTTTTT	CSVEVTGVTGELFF
NA	few	TRBV20-1	TRBJ2-1	TGCAGTTCGGAGCGGAGCTCCTACAATGAGCAGTTCTTC	CSSERSSYNEQFF
TRBD1	few	TRBV12-5	TRBJ1-2	TGTACTAGTGTCGCACAGGGGAACTATGGCTACACCTTC	CTSVAQGNYGYTF
TRBD2	NA	TRBV29-1	TRBJ2-7	TGCAGCGTTGGGGGAGGGGTCTACGAGCAGTACTTC	CSVGGGVYEQYF
NA	NA	TRBV4-3	TRBJ2-5	TGCCCCAGCAGCCAAGAAGTCTGGGAGACCCAGTACTTC	CPSSQEVWETQYF
NA	NA	TRBV4-3	TRBJ2-3	TGCGCCAGCAGCCAAGATCTATTCCGGCAAGATACGCAGTATTTT	CASSQDLFRQDTQYF
NA	NA	TRBV7-9	TRBJ2-1	TGTGCCAGCAGCTTAGGTCATGGCTCAACCTACAATGAGCAGTTCTTC	CASSLGHGSTYNEQFF
NA	few	TRBV6-5	TRBJ1-5	TGTGCCGGCAGTTATGGGTTGGGGGCGGGTGATAGTAGCAGCAATCAGCCCCAGCATTTT	CAGSYGLGAGDSSSNQPQHF
NA	NA	TRBV7-3	TRBJ2-1	TGTGCCAGCAGCTTATTCGAGCAGTTCTTC	CASSLFEQFF
TRBD1	few	TRBV9	TRBJ1-3	TGTGCCAGCAGCGTTACAGACAGGGCCGGAAACACCATATATTTT	CASSVTDRAGNTIYF
NA	few	TRBV6-4	TRBJ2-3	TGTGCCAGCAGTGACAGGCAGACAGATACGCAGTATTTT	CASSDRQTDTQYF